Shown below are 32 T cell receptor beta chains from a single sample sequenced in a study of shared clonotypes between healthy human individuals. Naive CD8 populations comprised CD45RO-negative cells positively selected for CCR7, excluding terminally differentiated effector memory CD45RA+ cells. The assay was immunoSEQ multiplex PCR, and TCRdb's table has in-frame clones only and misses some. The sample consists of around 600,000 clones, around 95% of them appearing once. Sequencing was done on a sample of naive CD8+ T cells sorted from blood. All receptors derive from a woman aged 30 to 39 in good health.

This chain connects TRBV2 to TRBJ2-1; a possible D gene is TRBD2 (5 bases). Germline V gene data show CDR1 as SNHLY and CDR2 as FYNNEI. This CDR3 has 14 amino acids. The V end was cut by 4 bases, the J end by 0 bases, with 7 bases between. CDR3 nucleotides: TGTGCCAGCAGTGGCGGGCTCTCCTACAATGAGCAGTTCTTC. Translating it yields CASSGGLSYNEQFF.

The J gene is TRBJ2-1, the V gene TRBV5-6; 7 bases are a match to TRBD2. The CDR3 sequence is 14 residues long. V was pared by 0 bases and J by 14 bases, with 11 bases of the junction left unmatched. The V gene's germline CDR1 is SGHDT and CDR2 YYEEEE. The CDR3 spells CASSLAGEGGPKFF. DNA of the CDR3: TGTGCCAGCAGCTTGGCCGGAGAGGGAGGGCCAAAGTTCTTC.

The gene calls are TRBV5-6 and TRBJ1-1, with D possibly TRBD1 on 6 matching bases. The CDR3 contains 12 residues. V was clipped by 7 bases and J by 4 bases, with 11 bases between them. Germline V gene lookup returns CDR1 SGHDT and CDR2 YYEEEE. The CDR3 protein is CASRMGATEAFF. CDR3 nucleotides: TGTGCCAGCCGGATGGGGGCCACTGAAGCTTTCTTT.

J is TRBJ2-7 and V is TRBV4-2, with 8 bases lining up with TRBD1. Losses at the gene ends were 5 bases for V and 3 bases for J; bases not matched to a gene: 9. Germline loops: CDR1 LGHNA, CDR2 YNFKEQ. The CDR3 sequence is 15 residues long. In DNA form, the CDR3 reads TGTGCCAGCAGCGAGGTAACAGGGGGGCTCTACGAGCAGTACTTC. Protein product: CASSEVTGGLYEQYF.

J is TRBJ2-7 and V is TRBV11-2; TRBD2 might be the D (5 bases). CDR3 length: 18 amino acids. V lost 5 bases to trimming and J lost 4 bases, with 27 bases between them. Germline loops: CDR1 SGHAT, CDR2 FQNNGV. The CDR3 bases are TGTGCCAGCAGCCTCCTCACGTCCCCGTCGGAGGAGTCGTACGAGCAGTACTTC. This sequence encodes CASSLLTSPSEESYEQYF.

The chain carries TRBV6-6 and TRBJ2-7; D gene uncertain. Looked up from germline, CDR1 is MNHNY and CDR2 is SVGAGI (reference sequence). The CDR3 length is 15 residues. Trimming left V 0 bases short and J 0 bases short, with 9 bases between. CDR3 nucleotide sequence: TGTGCCAGCAGTTACTCGGCGGAAAGCTCCTACGAGCAGTACTTC. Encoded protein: CASSYSAESSYEQYF.

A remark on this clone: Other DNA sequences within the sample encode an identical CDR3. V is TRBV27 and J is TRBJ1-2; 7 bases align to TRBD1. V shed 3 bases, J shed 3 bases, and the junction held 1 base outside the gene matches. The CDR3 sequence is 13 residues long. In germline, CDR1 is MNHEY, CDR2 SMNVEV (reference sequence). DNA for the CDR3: TGTGCCAGCAGTTTTGGACAGGACTATGGCTACACCTTC. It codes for CASSFGQDYGYTF.

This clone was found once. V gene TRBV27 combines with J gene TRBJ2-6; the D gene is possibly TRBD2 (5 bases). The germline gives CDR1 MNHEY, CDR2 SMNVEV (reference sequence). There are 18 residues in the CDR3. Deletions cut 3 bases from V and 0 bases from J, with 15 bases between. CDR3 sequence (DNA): TGTGCCAGCAGTTTCTCGGGATCGCACTACTCTGGGGCCAACGTCCTGACTTTC. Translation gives CASSFSGSHYSGANVLTF.

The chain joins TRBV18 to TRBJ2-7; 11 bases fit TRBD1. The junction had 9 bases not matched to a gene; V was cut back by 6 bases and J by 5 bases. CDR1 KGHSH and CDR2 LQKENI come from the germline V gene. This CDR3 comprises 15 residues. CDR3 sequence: CASSPRGQGANEQYF. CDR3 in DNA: TGTGCCAGCTCCCCTCGCGGACAGGGGGCCAACGAGCAGTACTTC.

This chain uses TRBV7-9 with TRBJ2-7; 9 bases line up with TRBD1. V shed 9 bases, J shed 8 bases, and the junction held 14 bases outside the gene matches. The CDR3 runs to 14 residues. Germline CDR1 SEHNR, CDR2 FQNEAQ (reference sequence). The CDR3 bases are TGTGCCAGTCGGTCTGATGAACAGGGGGCCCAGCAGTACTTC. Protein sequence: CASRSDEQGAQQYF.

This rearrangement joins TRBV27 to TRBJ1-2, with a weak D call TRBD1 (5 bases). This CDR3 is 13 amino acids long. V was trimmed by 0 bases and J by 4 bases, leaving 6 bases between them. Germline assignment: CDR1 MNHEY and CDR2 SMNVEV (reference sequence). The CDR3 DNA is TGTGCCAGCAGTTTATCAGGGGTCTATGGCTACACCTTC. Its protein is CASSLSGVYGYTF.

This CDR3 is CASSSTRTLYEQYF. CDR3 nucleotides: TGTGCCAGCAGCTCTACCAGGACACTTTACGAGCAGTACTTC. This rearrangement joins TRBV7-8 to TRBJ2-7; D possibly corresponds to TRBD1 (5 bases). Germline V lookup: CDR1 SGHVS, CDR2 FQNEAQ. Trimming cost V 4 bases and J 4 bases, with 14 bases left between them. This CDR3 spans 14 amino acids.

In nucleotides, the CDR3 is TGTGCCAGTAGTTGGGACGTAGAACAAGAGACCCAGTACTTC. Translating it yields CASSWDVEQETQYF. J is TRBJ2-5 and V is TRBV19, with D perhaps TRBD1 or TRBD2 (5 bases each). The CDR3 spans 14 residues. The V end was cut by 5 bases, the J end by 2 bases, with 12 bases between. From germline, CDR1 is LNHDA and CDR2 SQIVND (reference sequence).

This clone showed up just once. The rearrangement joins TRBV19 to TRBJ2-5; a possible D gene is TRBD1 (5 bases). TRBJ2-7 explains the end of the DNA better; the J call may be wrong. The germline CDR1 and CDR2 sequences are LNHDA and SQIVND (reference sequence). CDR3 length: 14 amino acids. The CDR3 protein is CASSPGRIPYEQYF. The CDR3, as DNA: TGTGCCAGTAGTCCAGGGCGGATTCCCTACGAGCAGTACTTC.

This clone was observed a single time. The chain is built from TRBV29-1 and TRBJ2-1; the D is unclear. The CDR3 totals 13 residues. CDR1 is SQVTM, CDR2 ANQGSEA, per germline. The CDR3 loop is CTFEPVSYNEQFF. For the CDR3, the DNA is TGCACCTTTGAACCGGTTTCCTACAATGAGCAGTTCTTC.

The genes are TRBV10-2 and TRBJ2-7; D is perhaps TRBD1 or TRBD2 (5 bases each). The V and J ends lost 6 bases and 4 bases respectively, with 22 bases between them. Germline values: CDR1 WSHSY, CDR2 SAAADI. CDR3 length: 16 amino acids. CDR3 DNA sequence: TGCGCCAGCAGCGTCAATAGACAGTTGGGGGATTACGAGCAGTACTTC. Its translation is CASSVNRQLGDYEQYF.

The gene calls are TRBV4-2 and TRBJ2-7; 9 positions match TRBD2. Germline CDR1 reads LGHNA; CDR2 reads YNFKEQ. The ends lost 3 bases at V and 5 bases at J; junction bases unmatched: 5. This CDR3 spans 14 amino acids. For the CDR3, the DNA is TGTGCCAGCAGCCATCCTAGCGGGGCCGACGAGCAGTACTTC. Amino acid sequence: CASSHPSGADEQYF.

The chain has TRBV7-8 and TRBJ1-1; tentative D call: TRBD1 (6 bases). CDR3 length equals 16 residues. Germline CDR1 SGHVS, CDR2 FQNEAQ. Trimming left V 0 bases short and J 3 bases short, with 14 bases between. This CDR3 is CASSLAMWGADTEAFF. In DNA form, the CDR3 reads TGTGCCAGCAGCTTAGCTATGTGGGGGGCGGACACTGAAGCTTTCTTT.

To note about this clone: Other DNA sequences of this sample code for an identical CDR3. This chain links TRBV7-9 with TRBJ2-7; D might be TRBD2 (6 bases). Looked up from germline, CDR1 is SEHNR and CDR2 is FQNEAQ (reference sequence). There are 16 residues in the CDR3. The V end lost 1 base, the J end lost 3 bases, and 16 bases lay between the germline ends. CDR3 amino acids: CASSLVGAGRGYEQYF. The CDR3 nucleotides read TGTGCCAGCAGCTTAGTAGGGGCGGGGCGGGGCTACGAGCAGTACTTC.

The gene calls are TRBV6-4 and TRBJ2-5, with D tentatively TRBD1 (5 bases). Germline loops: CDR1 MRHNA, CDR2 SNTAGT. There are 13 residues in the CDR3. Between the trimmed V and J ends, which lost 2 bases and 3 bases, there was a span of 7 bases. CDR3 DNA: TGTGCCAGCAGTGACCTCAGGGAAGAGACCCAGTACTTC. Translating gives CASSDLREETQYF.

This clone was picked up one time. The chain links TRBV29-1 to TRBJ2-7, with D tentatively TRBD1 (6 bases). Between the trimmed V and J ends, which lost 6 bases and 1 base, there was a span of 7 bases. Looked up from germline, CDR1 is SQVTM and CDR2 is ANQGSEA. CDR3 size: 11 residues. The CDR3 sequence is CSVTGSYEQYF. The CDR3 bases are TGCAGCGTGACAGGTTCCTACGAGCAGTACTTC.

CDR3 amino acids: CASSWGNTGNPYGYTF. The CDR3 DNA is TGTGCCAGCAGCTGGGGGAACACAGGGAACCCCTATGGCTACACCTTC. The V call is TRBV7-9, the J call TRBJ1-2; D perhaps matches TRBD1 (6 bases). V gave up 4 bases and J gave up 4 bases, with 19 bases separating them. Germline V gives CDR1 SEHNR, CDR2 FQNEAQ (reference sequence). The CDR3 sequence is 16 residues long. Full variable domain (missing parts from reference TRBV7-9 and TRBJ1-2): DTGVSQNPRHKITKRGQNVTFRCDPISEHNRLYWYRQTLGQGPEFLTYFQNEAQLEKSRLLSDRFSAERPKGSFSTLEIQRTEQGDSAMYLCASSWGNTGNPYGYTFGSGTRLTVV.

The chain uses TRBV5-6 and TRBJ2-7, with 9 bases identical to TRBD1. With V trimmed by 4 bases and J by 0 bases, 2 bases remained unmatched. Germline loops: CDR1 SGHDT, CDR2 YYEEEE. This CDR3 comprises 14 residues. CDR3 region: CASSTGGYSYEQYF. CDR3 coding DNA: TGTGCCAGCAGCACAGGGGGCTACTCCTACGAGCAGTACTTC.

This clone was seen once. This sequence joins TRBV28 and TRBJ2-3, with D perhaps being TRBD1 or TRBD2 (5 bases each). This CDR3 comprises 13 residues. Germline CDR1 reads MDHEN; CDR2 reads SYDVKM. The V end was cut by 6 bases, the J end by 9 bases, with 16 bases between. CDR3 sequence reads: CASRTGPRRTQYF. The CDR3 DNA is TGTGCCAGCAGGACGGGACCCCGACGAACGCAGTATTTT.

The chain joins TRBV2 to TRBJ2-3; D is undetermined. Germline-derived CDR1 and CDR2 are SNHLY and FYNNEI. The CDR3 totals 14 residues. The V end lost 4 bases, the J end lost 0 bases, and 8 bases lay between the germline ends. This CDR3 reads CASSAPDSTDTQYF. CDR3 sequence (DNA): TGTGCCAGCAGTGCGCCGGATAGCACAGATACGCAGTATTTT. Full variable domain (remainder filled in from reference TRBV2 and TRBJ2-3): EPEVTQTPSHQVTQMGQEVILRCVPISNHLYFYWYRQILGQKVEFLVSFYNNEISEKSEIFDDQFSVERPDGSNFTLKIRSTKLEDSAMYFCASSAPDSTDTQYFGPGTRLTVL.

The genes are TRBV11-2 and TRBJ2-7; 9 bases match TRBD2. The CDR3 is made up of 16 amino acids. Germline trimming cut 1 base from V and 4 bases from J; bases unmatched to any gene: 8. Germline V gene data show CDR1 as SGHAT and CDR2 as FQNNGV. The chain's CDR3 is CASSLAWREGRYEQYF. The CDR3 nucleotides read TGTGCCAGCAGCTTAGCCTGGCGGGAGGGCCGTTACGAGCAGTACTTC.

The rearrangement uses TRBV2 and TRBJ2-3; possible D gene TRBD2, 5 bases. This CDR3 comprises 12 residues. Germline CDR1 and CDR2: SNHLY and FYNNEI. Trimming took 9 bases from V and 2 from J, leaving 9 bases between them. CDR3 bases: TGTGCCAGGCCGGACTCCACAGATACGCAGTATTTT. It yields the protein CARPDSTDTQYF. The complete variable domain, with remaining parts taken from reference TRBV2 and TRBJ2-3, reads EPEVTQTPSHQVTQMGQEVILRCVPISNHLYFYWYRQILGQKVEFLVSFYNNEISEKSEIFDDQFSVERPDGSNFTLKIRSTKLEDSAMYFCARPDSTDTQYFGPGTRLTVL.

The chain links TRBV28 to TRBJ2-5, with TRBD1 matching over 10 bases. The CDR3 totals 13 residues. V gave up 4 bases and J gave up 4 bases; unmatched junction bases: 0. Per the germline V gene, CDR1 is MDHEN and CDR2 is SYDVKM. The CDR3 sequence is CASSWTGGETQYF. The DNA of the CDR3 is TGTGCCAGCAGTTGGACAGGGGGAGAGACCCAGTACTTC. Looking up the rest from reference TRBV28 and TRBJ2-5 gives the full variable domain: DVKVTQSSRYLVKRTGEKVFLECVQDMDHENMFWYRQDPGLGLRLIYFSYDVKMKEKGDIPEGYSVSREKKERFSLILESASTNQTSMYLCASSWTGGETQYFGPGTRLLVL.

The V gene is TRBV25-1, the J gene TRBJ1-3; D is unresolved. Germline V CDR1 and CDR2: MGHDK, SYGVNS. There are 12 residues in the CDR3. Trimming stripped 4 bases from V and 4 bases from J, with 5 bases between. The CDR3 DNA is TGTGCCAGCAGTGTACGCGGAAACACCATATATTTT. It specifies CASSVRGNTIYF.

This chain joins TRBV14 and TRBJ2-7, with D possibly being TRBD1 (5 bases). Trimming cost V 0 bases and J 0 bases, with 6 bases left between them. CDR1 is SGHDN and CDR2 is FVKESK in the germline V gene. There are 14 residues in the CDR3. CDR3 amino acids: CASSQEDISYEQYF. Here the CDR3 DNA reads TGTGCCAGCAGCCAAGAGGACATCTCCTACGAGCAGTACTTC.

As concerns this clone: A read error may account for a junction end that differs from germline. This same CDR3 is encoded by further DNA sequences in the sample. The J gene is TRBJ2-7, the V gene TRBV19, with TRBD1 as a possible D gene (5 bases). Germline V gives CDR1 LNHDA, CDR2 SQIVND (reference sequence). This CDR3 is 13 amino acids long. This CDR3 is CASSIAGNYEQYF. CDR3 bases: TGTGCCAGTAGCATAGCAGGGAACTACGAGCAGTACTTC.

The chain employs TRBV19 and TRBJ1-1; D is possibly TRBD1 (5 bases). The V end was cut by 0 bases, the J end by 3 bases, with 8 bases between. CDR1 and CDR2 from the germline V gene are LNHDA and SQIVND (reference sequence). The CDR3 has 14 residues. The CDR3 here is CASSIEPGYTEAFF. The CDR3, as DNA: TGTGCCAGTAGTATAGAGCCAGGGTACACTGAAGCTTTCTTT.